A selection of T cell receptor beta chains follows, all from one sample in a study of identical twins. TCRdb fed the 5' RACE reads into MiXCR, producing one record per CDR3 protein. In the table there are hundreds of thousands of distinct CDR3 sequences, 5.5% to 7.5% of which are singletons. The sample taken for sequencing was naive T cells sorted from blood. The receptor set was obtained from a man aged 18 to 30 in good health. Each CDR3 is given with its conserved first and last residue. The order of the fields is CDR3 protein, V gene, D gene. D genes are given only for firm matches.

CDR3 protein: CASSRPRPPEDTQYF; V gene: TRBV6-1; D gene: NA
CDR3 protein: CASSFTVTGTGELFF; V gene: TRBV7-6; D gene: NA
CDR3 protein: CASSPLPETEAFF; V gene: TRBV18; D gene: NA
CDR3 protein: CASSLGDNSYEQYF; V gene: TRBV28; D gene: NA
CDR3 protein: CASTRLAGGPLGETQYF; V gene: TRBV28; D gene: TRBD2
CDR3 protein: CASSQEEGYYEQYF; V gene: TRBV4-1; D gene: NA
CDR3 protein: CASSSSGTGLLETQYF; V gene: TRBV12-3/TRBV12-4; D gene: TRBD1
CDR3 protein: CASSLDGEPQHF; V gene: TRBV5-1; D gene: NA
CDR3 protein: CASSLGRLGTQYF; V gene: TRBV12-3/TRBV12-4; D gene: NA
CDR3 protein: CASSLGQGAIDTQYF; V gene: TRBV14; D gene: TRBD1
CDR3 protein: CASRPDTPAGELFF; V gene: TRBV12-3/TRBV12-4; D gene: NA
CDR3 protein: CASSLALRGYEQYF; V gene: TRBV5-5; D gene: NA
CDR3 protein: CSAQITVMNTGELFF; V gene: TRBV20-1; D gene: NA
CDR3 protein: CATSDSLDYGYTF; V gene: TRBV24-1; D gene: NA
CDR3 protein: CASSLDGPAQYF; V gene: TRBV11-2; D gene: NA
CDR3 protein: CSARAANEQFF; V gene: TRBV20-1; D gene: NA
CDR3 protein: CASSPPSNTGELFF; V gene: TRBV9; D gene: NA
CDR3 protein: CASSLEGVRGTTGELFF; V gene: TRBV7-7; D gene: NA
CDR3 protein: CASSLILAGVSYNEQFF; V gene: TRBV5-1; D gene: TRBD2
CDR3 protein: CASIAGGRNEQFF; V gene: TRBV2; D gene: TRBD2
CDR3 protein: CASSLAGSTYEQYF; V gene: TRBV7-9; D gene: NA
CDR3 protein: CASSLRPSENTEAFF; V gene: TRBV5-1; D gene: NA
CDR3 protein: CASSLAGGAPEAFF; V gene: TRBV27; D gene: NA
CDR3 protein: CSARVIGSGPGELFF; V gene: TRBV20-1; D gene: NA
CDR3 protein: CASSSGRALYEQFF; V gene: TRBV4-3; D gene: TRBD2
CDR3 protein: CASSWAGVNTEAFF; V gene: TRBV12-3/TRBV12-4; D gene: NA
CDR3 protein: CASSRIEAGELFF; V gene: TRBV14; D gene: NA
CDR3 protein: CASSRGRGYEQFF; V gene: TRBV4-3; D gene: TRBD1
CDR3 protein: CASSSTALGNTEAFF; V gene: TRBV5-1; D gene: NA
CDR3 protein: CASRFRGLAGFEFF; V gene: TRBV12-3/TRBV12-4; D gene: TRBD2
CDR3 protein: CASSSGAGTGKTQYF; V gene: TRBV5-6; D gene: NA
CDR3 protein: CASSSDGFEQFF; V gene: TRBV5-1; D gene: NA
CDR3 protein: CASSSVSGRDTQYF; V gene: TRBV11-2; D gene: TRBD2
CDR3 protein: CSARLSGRGYNEQFF; V gene: TRBV20-1; D gene: TRBD2
CDR3 protein: CSVAGVMNTEAFF; V gene: TRBV29-1; D gene: NA
CDR3 protein: CASSQAPRAGDEQFF; V gene: TRBV4-1; D gene: NA
CDR3 protein: CSARWGNTEAFF; V gene: TRBV20-1; D gene: NA
CDR3 protein: CSASGSPERGYTF; V gene: TRBV29-1; D gene: NA
CDR3 protein: CASSIINEKLFF; V gene: TRBV19; D gene: NA
CDR3 protein: CAISDRGTLYEQYF; V gene: TRBV10-3; D gene: NA
CDR3 protein: CASSELPSSYNEQFF; V gene: TRBV2; D gene: NA
CDR3 protein: CASSLLGGDFTYEQYF; V gene: TRBV27; D gene: TRBD2
CDR3 protein: CASSPGPTEAFF; V gene: TRBV12-3/TRBV12-4; D gene: NA
CDR3 protein: CASSLSGGSSYNEQFF; V gene: TRBV5-1; D gene: TRBD2
CDR3 protein: CASDNGHLGTGELFF; V gene: TRBV2; D gene: NA
CDR3 protein: CASSPLETWGSAKNIQYF; V gene: TRBV6-5; D gene: NA
CDR3 protein: CASSSPRGTPVDSNQPQHF; V gene: TRBV7-8; D gene: NA
CDR3 protein: CASSLEGRKANEQFF; V gene: TRBV11-2; D gene: NA
CDR3 protein: CASTTGRSGELFF; V gene: TRBV14; D gene: NA